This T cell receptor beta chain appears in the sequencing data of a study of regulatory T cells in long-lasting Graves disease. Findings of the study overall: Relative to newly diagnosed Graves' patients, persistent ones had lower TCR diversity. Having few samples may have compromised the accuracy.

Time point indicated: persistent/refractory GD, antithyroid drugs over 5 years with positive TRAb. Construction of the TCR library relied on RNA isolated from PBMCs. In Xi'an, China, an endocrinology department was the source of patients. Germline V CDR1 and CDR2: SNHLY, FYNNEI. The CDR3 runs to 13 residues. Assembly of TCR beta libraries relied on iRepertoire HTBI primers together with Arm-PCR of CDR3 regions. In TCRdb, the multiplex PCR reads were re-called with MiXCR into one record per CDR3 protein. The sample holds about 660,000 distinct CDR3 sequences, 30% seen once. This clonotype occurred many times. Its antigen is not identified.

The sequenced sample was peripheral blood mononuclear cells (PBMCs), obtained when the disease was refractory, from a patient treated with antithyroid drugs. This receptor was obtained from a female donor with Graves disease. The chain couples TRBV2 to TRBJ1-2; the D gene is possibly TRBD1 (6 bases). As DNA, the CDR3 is TGTGCACCCAGGGGCCTGACCAACTATGGCTACACCTTC. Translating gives CAPRGLTNYGYTF.